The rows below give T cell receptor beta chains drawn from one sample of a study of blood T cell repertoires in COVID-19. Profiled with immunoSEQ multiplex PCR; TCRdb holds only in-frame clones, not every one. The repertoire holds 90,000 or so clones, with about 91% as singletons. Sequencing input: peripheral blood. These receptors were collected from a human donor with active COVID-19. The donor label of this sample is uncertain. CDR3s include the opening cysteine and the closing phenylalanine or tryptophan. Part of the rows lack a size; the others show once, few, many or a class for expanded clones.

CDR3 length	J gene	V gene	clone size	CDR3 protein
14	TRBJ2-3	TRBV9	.	CASSVSQGTDTQYF
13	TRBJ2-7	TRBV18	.	CASSPAGGNEQYF
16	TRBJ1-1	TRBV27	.	CASSARDRGLATEAFF
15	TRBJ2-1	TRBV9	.	CASSPSGLGYNEQFF
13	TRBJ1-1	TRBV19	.	CASTISRGTEAFF
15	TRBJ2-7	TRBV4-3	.	CASSHFGTGNYEQYF
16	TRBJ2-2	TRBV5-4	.	CASSRRDRAAGGELFF
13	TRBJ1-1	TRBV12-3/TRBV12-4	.	CASSPRSPGEAFF
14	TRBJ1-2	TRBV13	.	CASSITGINYGYTF
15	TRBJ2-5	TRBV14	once	CASSQYRARRETQYF
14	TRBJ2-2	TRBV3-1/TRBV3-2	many	CASSPPGDTGELFF
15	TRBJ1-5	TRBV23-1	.	CASSPHQGRVQPQHF
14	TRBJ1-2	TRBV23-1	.	CASSQISGMRGYTF
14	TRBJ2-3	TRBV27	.	CASGRAKQVGTQYF
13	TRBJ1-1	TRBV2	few	CASSGWQGDEAFF
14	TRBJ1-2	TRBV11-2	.	CASSSTTGGISYTF
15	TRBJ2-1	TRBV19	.	CATKGPQGPYNEQFF
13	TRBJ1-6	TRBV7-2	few	CASSLTPNSPLHF